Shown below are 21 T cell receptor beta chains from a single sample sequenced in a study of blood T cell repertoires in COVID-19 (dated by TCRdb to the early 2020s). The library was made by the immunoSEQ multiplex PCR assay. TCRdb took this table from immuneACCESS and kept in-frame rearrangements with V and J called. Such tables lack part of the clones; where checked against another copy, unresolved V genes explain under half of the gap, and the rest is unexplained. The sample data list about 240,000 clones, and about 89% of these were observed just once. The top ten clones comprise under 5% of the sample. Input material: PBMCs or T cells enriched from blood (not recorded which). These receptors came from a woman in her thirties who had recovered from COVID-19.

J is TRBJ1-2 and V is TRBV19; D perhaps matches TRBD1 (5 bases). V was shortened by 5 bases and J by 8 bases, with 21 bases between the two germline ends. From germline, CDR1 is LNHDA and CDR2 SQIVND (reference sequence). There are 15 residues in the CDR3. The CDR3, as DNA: TGTGCCAGTAGTCTGACCGGGACTTCCCGGCAGGGCTACACCTTC. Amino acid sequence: CASSLTGTSRQGYTF. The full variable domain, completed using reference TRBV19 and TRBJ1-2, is DGGITQSPKYLFRKEGQNVTLSCEQNLNHDAMYWYRQDPGQGLRLIYYSQIVNDFQKGDIAEGYSVSREKKESFPLTVTSAQKNPTAFYLCASSLTGTSRQGYTFGSGTRLTVV.

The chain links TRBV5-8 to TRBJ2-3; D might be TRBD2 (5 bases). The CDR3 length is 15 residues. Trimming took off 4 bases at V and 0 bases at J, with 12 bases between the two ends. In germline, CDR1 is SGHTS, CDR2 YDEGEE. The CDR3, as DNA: TGTGCCAGCAGCCCGGGGTATGGAAGCACAGATACGCAGTATTTT. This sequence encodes CASSPGYGSTDTQYF.

The CDR3 DNA is TGTGCCAGCTCACTCCGGGACAGGGAAAAATCCTACAATGAGCAGTTCTTC. Encoded protein: CASSLRDREKSYNEQFF. The chain employs TRBV18 and TRBJ2-1, with 9 positions matching TRBD1. The germline CDR1 and CDR2 sequences are KGHSH and LQKENI. This CDR3 has 17 amino acids. V lost 4 bases, J lost 1 base, and 8 bases stayed unmatched.

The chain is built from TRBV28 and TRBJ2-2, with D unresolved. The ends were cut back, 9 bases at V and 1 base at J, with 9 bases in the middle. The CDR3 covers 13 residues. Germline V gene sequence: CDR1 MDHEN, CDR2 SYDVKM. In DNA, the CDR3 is TGTGCCAGTGTGGCCTTGAACACCGGGGAGCTGTTTTTT. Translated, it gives CASVALNTGELFF.

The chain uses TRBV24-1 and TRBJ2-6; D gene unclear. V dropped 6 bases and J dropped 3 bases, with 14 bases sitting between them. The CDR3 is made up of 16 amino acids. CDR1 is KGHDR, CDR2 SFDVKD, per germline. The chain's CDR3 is CATSPPAAGGANVLTF. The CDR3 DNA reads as TGTGCCACCAGTCCTCCCGCGGCCGGTGGGGCCAACGTCCTGACTTTC.

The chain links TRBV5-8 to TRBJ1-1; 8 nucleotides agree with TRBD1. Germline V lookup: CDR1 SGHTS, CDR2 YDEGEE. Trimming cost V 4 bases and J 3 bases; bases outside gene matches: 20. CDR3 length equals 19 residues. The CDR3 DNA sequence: TGTGCCAGCAGCCCGGACAGGGCAGGTGCCGTGTGGGGCTACACTGAAGCTTTCTTT. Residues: CASSPDRAGAVWGYTEAFF. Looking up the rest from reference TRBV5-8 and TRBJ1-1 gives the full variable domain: EAGVTQSPTHLIKTRGQQATLRCSPISGHTSVYWYQQALGLGLQFLLWYDEGEERNRGNFPPRFSGRQFPNYSSELNVNALELEDSALYLCASSPDRAGAVWGYTEAFFGQGTRLTVV.

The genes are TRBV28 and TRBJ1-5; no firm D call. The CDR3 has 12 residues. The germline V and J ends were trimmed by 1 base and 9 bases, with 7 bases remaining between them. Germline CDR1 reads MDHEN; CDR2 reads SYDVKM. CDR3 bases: TGTGCCAGCAGTTTATTGTTCGGGCCCCAGCATTTT. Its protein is CASSLLFGPQHF.

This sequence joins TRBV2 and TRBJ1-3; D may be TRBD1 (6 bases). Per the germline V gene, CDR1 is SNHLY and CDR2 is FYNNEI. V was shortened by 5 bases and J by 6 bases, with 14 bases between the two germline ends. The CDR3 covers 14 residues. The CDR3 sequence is CASSLEDRSNTIYF. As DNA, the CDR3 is TGTGCCAGCAGTCTAGAGGACAGATCAAACACCATATATTTT.

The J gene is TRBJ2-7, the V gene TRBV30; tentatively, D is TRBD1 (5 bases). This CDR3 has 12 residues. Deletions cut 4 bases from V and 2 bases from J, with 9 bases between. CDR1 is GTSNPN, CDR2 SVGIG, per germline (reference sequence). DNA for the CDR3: TGTGCCTGGACTCAAGGGGCCTACGAGCAGTACTTC. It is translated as CAWTQGAYEQYF. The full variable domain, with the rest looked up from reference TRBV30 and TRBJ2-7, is SQTIHQWPATLVQPVGSPLSLECTVEGTSNPNLYWYRQAAGRGLQLLFYSVGIGQISSEVPQNLSASRPQDRQFILSSKKLLLSDSGFYLCAWTQGAYEQYFGPGTRLTVT.

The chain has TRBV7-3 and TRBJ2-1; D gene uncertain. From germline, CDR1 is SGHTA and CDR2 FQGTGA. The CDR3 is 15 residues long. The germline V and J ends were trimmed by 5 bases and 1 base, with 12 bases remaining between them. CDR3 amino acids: CASSRSPVSYNEQFF. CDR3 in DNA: TGTGCCAGCAGCCGGTCCCCGGTTTCCTACAATGAGCAGTTCTTC.

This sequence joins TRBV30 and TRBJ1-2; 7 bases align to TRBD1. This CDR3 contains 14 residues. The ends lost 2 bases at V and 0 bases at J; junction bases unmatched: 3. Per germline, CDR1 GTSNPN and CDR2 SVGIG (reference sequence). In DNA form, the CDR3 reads TGTGCCTGGAGTAGGGACAGAGCTAACTATGGCTACACCTTC. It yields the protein CAWSRDRANYGYTF.

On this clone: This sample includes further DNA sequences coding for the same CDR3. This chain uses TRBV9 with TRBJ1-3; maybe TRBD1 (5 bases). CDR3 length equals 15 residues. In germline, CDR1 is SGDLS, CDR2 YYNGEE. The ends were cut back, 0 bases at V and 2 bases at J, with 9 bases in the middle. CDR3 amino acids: CASSVGDRPGNTIYF. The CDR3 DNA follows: TGTGCCAGCAGCGTAGGAGACAGACCTGGAAACACCATATATTTT.

This chain's CDR3 is CASSSRGLAPTYEQYF. CDR3 DNA: TGTGCCAGCAGCTCCCGAGGGCTAGCTCCGACCTACGAGCAGTACTTC. The J gene is TRBJ2-7, the V gene TRBV9; D perhaps matches TRBD2 (5 bases). Germline V lookup: CDR1 SGDLS, CDR2 YYNGEE. The V gene lost 4 bases and the J gene lost 2 bases, with 19 bases spanning the gap. This CDR3 is 16 amino acids long. The entire variable domain, with the rest obtained from reference TRBV9 and TRBJ2-7, is as follows: DSGVTQTPKHLITATGQRVTLRCSPRSGDLSVYWYQQSLDQGLQFLIQYYNGEERAKGNILERFSAQQFPDLHSELNLSSLELGDSALYFCASSSRGLAPTYEQYFGPGTRLTVT.

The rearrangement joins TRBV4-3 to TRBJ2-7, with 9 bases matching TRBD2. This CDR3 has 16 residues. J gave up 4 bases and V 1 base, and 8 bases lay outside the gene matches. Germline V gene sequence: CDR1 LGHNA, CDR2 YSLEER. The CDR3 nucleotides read TGCGCCAGCAGCCAAGGTTATAAGGGACTAGCTTACGAGCAGTACTTC. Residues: CASSQGYKGLAYEQYF.

CDR3 sequence (DNA): TGTGCCAGCAGGGCACAGGGACAGGAAAAACTGTTTTTT. Protein sequence: CASRAQGQEKLFF. The chain carries TRBV3-1 (or the pseudogene TRBV3-2) and TRBJ1-4; TRBD1 agrees at 7 bases. V dropped 6 bases and J dropped 8; count of bases not matched to a gene: 6. Germline values: CDR1 LGHDT, CDR2 YNNKEL (reference sequence). The CDR3 totals 13 residues.

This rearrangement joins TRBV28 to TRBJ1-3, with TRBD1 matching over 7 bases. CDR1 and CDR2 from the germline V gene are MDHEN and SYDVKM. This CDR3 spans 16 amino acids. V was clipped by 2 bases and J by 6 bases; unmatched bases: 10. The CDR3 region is CASSLPFRDSLNTIYF. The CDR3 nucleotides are TGTGCCAGCAGTTTACCCTTCCGGGACAGCTTAAACACCATATATTTT.

The CDR3 nucleotides are TGTGCCAGCAGCTCCGGGACAGGGGCACAAGAGACCCAGTACTTC. This translates into CASSSGTGAQETQYF. The chain recombines TRBV7-3 with TRBJ2-5, with 10 positions matching TRBD1. The CDR3 is 15 residues long. Looked up from germline, CDR1 is SGHTA and CDR2 is FQGTGA. The trim removed 4 bases at V and 2 bases at J, leaving 4 bases unmatched.

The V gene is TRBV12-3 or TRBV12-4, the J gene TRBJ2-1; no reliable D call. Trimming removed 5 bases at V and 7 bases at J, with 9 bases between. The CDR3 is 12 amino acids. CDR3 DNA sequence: TGTGCCAGCAGTCCCGGTAGTAATGAGCAGTTCTTC. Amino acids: CASSPGSNEQFF.

CDR3 nucleotides: TGTGCCAGCAGCGTAGAACAAGCGGGGGAGCAGTACTTC. Amino acids: CASSVEQAGEQYF. The gene calls are TRBV9 and TRBJ2-7; 7 positions agree with TRBD2. The V and J ends lost 0 bases and 7 bases, in that order; junction bases with no gene match: 4. Looked up from germline, CDR1 is SGDLS and CDR2 is YYNGEE. The CDR3 extends over 13 amino acids.

This CDR3 is CASNLSGRAGGELFF. DNA of the CDR3: TGTGCCAGTAACCTAAGCGGGAGGGCCGGCGGGGAGCTGTTTTTT. The J gene is TRBJ2-2, the V gene TRBV6-5; the match to TRBD2 covers 10 bases. Germline V gene sequence: CDR1 MNHEY, CDR2 SVGAGI. This CDR3 has 15 residues. After removal of 9 bases from V and 7 bases from J, the junction contained 11 bases not matched to a gene.

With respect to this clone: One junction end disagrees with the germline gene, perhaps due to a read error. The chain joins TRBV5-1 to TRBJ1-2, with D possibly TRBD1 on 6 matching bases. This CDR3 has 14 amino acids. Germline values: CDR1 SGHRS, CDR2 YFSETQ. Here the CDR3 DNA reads TGCGCCAGCAGCCCCGCGTCTCCCGGGACATCGGTTGTCTTC. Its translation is CASSPASPGTSVVF.